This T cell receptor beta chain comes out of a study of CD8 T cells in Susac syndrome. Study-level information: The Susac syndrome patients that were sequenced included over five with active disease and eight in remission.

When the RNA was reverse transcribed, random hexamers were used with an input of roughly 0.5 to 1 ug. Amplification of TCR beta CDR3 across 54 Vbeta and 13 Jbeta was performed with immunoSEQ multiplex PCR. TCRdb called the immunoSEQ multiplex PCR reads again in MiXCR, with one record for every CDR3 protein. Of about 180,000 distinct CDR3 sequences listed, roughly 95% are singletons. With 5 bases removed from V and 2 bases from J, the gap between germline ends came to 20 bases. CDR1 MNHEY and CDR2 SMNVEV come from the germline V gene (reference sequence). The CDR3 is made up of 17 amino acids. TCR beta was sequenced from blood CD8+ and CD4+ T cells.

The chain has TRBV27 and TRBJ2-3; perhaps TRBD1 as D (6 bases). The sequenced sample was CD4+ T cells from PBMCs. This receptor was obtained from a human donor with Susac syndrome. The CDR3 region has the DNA TGTGCCAGCAGTGCGAACAGGGCCCTGGGGTACACAGATACGCAGTATTTT. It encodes CASSANRALGYTDTQYF.